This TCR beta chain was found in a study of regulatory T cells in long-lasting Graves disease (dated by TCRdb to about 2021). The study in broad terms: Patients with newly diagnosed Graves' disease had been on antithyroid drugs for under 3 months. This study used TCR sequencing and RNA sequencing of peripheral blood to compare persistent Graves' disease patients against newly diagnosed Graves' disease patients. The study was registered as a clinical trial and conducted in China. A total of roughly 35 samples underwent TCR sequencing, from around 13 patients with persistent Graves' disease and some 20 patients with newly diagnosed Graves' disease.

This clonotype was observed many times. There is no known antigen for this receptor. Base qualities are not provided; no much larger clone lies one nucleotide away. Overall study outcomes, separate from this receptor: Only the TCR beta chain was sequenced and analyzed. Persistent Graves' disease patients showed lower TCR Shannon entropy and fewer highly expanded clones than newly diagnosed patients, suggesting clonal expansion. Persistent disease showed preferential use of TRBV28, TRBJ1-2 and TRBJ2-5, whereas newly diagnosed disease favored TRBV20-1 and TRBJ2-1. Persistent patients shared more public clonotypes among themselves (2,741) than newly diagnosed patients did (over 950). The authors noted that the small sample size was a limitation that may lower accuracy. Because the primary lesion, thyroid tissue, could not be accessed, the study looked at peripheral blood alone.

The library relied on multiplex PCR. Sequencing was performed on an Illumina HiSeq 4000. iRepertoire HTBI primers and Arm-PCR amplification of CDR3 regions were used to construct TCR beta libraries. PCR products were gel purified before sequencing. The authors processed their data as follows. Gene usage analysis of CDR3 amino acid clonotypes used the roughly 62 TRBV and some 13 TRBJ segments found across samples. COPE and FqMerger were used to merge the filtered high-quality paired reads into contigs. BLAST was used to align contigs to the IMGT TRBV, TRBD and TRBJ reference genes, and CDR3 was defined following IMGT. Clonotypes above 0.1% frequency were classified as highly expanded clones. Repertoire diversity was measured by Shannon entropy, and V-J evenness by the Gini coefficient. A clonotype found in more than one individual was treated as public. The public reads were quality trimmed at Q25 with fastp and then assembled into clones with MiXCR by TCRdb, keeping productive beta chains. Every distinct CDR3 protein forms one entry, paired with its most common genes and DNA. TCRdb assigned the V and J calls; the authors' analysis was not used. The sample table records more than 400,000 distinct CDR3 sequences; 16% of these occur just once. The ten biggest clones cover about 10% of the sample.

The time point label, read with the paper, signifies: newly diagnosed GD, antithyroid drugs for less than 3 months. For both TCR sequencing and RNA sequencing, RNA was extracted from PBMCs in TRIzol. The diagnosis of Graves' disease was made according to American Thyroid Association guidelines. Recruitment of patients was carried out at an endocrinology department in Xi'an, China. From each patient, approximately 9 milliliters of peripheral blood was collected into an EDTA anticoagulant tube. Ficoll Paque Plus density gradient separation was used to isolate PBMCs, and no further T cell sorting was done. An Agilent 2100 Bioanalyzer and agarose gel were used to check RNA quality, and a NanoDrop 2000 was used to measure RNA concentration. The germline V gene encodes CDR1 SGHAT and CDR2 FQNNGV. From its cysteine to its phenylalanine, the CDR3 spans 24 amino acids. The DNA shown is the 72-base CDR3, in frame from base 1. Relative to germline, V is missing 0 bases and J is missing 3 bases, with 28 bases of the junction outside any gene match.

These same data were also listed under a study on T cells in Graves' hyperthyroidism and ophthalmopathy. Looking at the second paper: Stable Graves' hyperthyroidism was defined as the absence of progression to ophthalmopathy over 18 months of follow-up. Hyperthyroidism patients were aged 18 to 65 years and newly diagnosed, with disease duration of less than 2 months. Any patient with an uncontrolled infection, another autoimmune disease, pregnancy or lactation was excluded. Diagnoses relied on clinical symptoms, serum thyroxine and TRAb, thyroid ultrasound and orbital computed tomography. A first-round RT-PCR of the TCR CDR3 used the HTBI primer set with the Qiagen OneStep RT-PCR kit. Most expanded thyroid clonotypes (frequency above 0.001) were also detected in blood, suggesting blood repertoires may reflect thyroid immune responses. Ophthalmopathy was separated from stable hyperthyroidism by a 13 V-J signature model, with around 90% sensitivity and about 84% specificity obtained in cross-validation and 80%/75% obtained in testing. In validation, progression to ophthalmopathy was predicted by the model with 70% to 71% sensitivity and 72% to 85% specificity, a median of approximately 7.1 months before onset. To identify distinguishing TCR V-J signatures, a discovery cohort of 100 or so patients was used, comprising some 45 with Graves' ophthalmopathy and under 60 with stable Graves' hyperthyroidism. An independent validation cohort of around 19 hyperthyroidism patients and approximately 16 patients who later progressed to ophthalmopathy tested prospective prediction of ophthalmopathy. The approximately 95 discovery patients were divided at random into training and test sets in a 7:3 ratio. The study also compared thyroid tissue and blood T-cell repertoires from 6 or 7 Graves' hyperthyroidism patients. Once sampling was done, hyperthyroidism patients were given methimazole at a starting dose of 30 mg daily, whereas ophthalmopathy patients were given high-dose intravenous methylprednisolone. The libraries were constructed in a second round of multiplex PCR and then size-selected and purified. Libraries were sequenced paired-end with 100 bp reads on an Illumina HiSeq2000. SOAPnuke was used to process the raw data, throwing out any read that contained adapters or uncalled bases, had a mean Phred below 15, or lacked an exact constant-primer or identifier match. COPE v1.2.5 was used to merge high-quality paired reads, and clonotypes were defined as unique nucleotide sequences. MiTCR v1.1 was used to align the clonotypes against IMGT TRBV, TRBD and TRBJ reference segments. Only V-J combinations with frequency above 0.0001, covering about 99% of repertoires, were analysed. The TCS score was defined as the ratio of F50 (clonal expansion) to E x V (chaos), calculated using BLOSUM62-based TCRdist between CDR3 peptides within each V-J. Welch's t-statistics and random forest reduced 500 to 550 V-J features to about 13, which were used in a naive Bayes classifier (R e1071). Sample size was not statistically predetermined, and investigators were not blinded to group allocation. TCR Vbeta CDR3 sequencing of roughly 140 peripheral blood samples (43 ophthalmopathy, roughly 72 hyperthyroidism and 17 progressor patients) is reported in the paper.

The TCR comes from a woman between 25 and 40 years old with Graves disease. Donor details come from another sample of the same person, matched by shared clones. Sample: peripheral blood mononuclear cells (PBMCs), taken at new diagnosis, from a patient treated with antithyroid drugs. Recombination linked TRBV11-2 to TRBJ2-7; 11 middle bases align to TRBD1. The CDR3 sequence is CASSLEWVSPTGQGAIRDLYEQYF. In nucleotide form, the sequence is TGTGCCAGCAGCTTAGAGTGGGTATCACCTACAGGACAGGGGGCAATTCGAGACCTCTACGAGCAGTACTTC. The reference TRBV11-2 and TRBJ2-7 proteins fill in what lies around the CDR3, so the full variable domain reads EAGVAQSPRYKIIEKRQSVAFWCNPISGHATLYWYQQILGQGPKLLIQFQNNGVVDDSQLPKDRFSAERLKGVDSTLKIQPAKLEDSAVYLCASSLEWVSPTGQGAIRDLYEQYFGPGTRLTVT.